The subject of this entry is one T cell receptor beta chain. The antigen remains unidentified. The record originates from a study of T-cell memory formation after mild COVID-19. The CDR3 sequence is 13 residues long. Germline V gives CDR1 SEHNR, CDR2 FQNEAQ (reference sequence). The V and J ends lost 3 bases and 7 bases respectively, with 12 bases between them. General study points: Shrinking CD4+ clones resided mostly in CM and EM, and CD8+ ones in EMRA. Contracting clones from day 15 to 85 had balanced CD4/CD8; later expanders favoured CD4+.

TCRdb processed the 5' RACE reads anew with MiXCR; each CDR3 protein has one entry. The table shows about 400,000 distinct CDR3 sequences, with 20% to 30% occurring only once. This TCR was sampled from an adult woman who had mild COVID-19 (a few samples of this study predate the infection). Cell type and time point are not known. The sample taken for sequencing was PBMCs or a T cell subset sorted from them (not recorded which). The genes are TRBV7-9 and TRBJ1-2; possible D gene TRBD1, 6 bases. In nucleotides, the CDR3 is TGTGCCAGCAGCTTTCCCACAGGGACTGGCTACACCTTC. It codes for CASSFPTGTGYTF. The entire variable domain, with the rest obtained from reference TRBV7-9 and TRBJ1-2, is as follows: DTGVSQNPRHKITKRGQNVTFRCDPISEHNRLYWYRQTLGQGPEFLTYFQNEAQLEKSRLLSDRFSAERPKGSFSTLEIQRTEQGDSAMYLCASSFPTGTGYTFGSGTRLTVV.